The clone carrying this T cell receptor beta chain has only a few counts. A second roughly 6 to 11 cycle PCR used barcoded and J-beta primers. Each cDNA molecule carried a tag from a template-switch adaptor that contained 12 random nucleotides. TCRdb passed the 5' RACE reads through MiXCR, listing each CDR3 protein once. The sample has over 500,000 distinct CDR3 sequences, approximately 26% seen once. This specimen comes from a study of blood T cells in healthy people across ages. From germline, CDR1 is ENHRY and CDR2 SYGVKD. The length of the CDR3 is 12 residues. Trimming removed 0 bases at V and 10 bases at J, with 10 bases between. In addition, the sample was reused for a study of T cells of mothers and their children. As reported in that work: Mothers gave over 8 million TCR beta CDR3 reads each, and children several million each.

The chain employs TRBV10-3 and TRBJ2-7; D unclear. This receptor was obtained from a boy between 2 and 10 years old in good health. Sequencing input: blood. Here the CDR3 reads CAISESRQSQYF. For the CDR3, the DNA is TGTGCCATCAGTGAGTCGAGGCAGAGTCAGTACTTC.